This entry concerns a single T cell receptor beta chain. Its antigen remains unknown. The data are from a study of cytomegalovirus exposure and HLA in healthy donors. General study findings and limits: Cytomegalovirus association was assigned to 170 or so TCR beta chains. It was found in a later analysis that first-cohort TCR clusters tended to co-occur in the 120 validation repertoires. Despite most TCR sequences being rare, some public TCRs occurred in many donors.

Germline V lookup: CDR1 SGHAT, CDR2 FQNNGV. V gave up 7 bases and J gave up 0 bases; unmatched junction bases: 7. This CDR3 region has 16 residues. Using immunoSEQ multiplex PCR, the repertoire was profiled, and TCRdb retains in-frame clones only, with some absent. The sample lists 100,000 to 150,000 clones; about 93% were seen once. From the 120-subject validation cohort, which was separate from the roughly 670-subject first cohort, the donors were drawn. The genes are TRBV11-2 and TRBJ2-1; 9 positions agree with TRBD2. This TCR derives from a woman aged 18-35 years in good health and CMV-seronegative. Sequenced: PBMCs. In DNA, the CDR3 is TGTGCCAGCACCCTTCTAGCGGGGATCTCCTACAATGAGCAGTTCTTC. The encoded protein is CASTLLAGISYNEQFF.